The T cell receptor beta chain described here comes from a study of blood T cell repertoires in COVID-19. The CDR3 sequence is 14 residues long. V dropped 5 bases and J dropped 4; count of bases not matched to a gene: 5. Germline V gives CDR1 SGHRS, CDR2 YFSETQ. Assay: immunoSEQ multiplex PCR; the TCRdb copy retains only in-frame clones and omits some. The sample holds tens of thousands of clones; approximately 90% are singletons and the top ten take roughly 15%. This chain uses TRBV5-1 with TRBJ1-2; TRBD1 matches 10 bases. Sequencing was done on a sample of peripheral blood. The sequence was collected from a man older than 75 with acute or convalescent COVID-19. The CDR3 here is CASSGDRGLYGYTF. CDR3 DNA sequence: TGCGCCAGCAGTGGAGACAGGGGGCTCTATGGCTACACCTTC.